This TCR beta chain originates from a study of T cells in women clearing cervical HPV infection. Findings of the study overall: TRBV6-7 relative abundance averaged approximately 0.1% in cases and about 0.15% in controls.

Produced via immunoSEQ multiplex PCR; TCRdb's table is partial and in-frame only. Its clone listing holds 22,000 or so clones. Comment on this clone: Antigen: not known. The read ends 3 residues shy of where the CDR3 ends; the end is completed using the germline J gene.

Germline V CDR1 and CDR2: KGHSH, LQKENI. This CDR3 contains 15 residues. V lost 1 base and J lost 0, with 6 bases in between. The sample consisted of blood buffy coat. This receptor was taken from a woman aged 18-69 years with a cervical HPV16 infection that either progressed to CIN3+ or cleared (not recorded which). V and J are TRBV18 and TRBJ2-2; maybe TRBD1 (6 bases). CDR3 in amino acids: CASSPRQANTGELFF. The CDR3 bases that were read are TGTGCCAGCTCACCACGACAGGCGAACACCGGGGAG.